This T cell receptor beta chain appears in the sequencing data of a study of response to subunit inactivated influenza vaccine listed by TCRdb under 2018. Study-level background: To follow how T cells responded to a trivalent subunit inactivated influenza vaccine, the researchers relied on deep quantitative profiling of the T cell receptor repertoire. Broader findings and caveats from the paper: According to the authors, only a limited number of new T cells may be recruited by each seasonal influenza vaccination.

This clonotype has a handful of counts. The antigen it recognizes is unknown. No quality values exist for individual bases; no much larger clone is one base distant. The library was produced with RT-PCR. TCRdb lists the instrument as Illumina HiSeq 2500. The public reads were reprocessed in TCRdb via fastp at Q25 and MiXCR, keeping in-frame beta chains. CDR3 protein sequences are deduplicated, and each keeps its most common genes and DNA. This sample is represented by approximately 530,000 distinct CDR3 sequences; 6% to 9% of them were singletons. The leading ten clones occupy 10% to 15% of the sample. The germline V gene (reference sequence) yields DFQATT for CDR1 and SNEGSKA for CDR2. From cysteine to phenylalanine, the CDR3 is 15 amino acids long. Only CDR3 DNA is held: 45 bases, read in frame from base 1. V and J are truncated by 0 bases and 5 bases respectively, leaving an intervening sequence of 16 bases.

The V gene is TRBV20-1 and the J gene is TRBJ1-1, and the D gene may be TRBD1, 5 bases matching. This TCR came from a man in his fifties or sixties who received an inactivated influenza vaccine. Donor details come from another sample of the same person, matched by shared clones. Sequencing was performed on PBMCs from blood, taken 23 to 25 months after vaccination. The sequenced DNA is TGCAGTGCTAGAGAAAGGGGAGGGCCTGGAACTGAAGCTTTCTTT. Translated, it gives CSARERGGPGTEAFF.